The rows below give T cell receptor beta chains drawn from one sample of a study of shared clonotypes between healthy human individuals. The table came from immunoSEQ multiplex PCR; TCRdb's copy has only in-frame clones and leaves some out. The table lists millions of clones, roughly 92% of them singletons. What was sequenced was naive CD4+ T cells sorted from blood. These receptor sequences come from a man between 18 and 35 years old in good health. Both conserved end residues are part of each CDR3. D genes are given only for firm matches. Only some rows state a clone size, as once, few, many or a class for expanded clones.

V	D	size	J	CDR3	DNA
TRBV19	TRBD1	-	TRBJ1-1	CASSTGTGGLYPTREAFF	TGTGCCAGTAGTACCGGGACAGGGGGCCTATATCCAACCCGCGAAGCTTTCTTT
TRBV19	-	-	TRBJ1-2	CASSIGLATAGYTF	TGTGCCAGTAGTATAGGATTGGCAACAGCTGGCTACACCTTC
TRBV4-1	TRBD2	-	TRBJ2-5	CASSLEGGTSGRETQYF	TGCGCCAGCAGCCTCGAGGGGGGGACTAGCGGGAGAGAGACCCAGTACTTC
TRBV19	TRBD1	-	TRBJ2-7	CASSRGTGDISEQYF	TGTGCCAGTAGTAGAGGGACAGGGGATATCTCCGAGCAGTACTTC
TRBV5-1	TRBD1	once	TRBJ2-1	CASSGTGEAYNEQFF	TGCGCCAGCAGCGGAACAGGGGAAGCCTACAATGAGCAGTTCTTC
TRBV6-5	-	-	TRBJ1-5	CASSYSGFGGQPQHF	TGTGCCAGCAGTTACTCAGGCTTCGGGGGTCAGCCCCAGCATTTT
TRBV19	-	-	TRBJ2-7	CASRMTVRADEQYF	TGTGCCAGTAGAATGACAGTGAGAGCAGACGAGCAGTACTTC
TRBV27	-	few	TRBJ1-1	CASMTDMNTEAFF	TGTGCCAGCATGACGGATATGAACACTGAAGCTTTCTTT
TRBV2	-	-	TRBJ2-1	CASSGYNEQFF	TGTGCCAGCTCTGGATACAATGAGCAGTTCTTC
TRBV28	-	-	TRBJ2-7	CASRAGYEQYF	TGTGCCAGCCGTGCAGGCTACGAGCAGTACTTC
TRBV7-9	TRBD2	once	TRBJ2-6	CASSSSGGGSGANVLTF	TGTGCCAGCAGCTCTAGCGGGGGCGGGTCTGGGGCCAACGTCCTGACTTTC
TRBV18	-	-	TRBJ2-7	CASSPEGSPGHYEQYF	TGTGCCAGCTCACCTGAGGGTAGCCCGGGGCACTACGAGCAGTACTTC
TRBV4-1	TRBD1	-	TRBJ1-2	CASSTSTGGGGYTF	TGCGCCAGCAGTACCTCGACAGGGGGAGGCGGCTACACCTTC
TRBV4-1	-	-	TRBJ2-1	CASSPLNNEQFF	TGCGCCAGCAGCCCCCTGAACAATGAGCAGTTCTTC
TRBV18	-	-	TRBJ2-7	CASSLEGVYYEQYF	TGTGCCAGCTCACTAGAAGGGGTTTACTACGAGCAGTACTTC
TRBV10-3	-	-	TRBJ2-5	CATRGAGETQYF	TGTGCCACCCGGGGGGCGGGGGAGACCCAGTACTTC
TRBV5-8	TRBD1	-	TRBJ1-6	CASSTGQANSPLHF	TGTGCCAGCAGCACGGGACAGGCTAATTCACCCCTCCACTTT
TRBV4-1	TRBD2	-	TRBJ2-3	CASSSGLAADTQYF	TGCGCCAGCAGCTCGGGACTAGCTGCAGATACGCAGTATTTT
TRBV27	-	-	TRBJ1-6	CASSLLQAGPQSYSPLHF	TGTGCCAGCAGTCTACTCCAGGCGGGGCCCCAATCTTATTCACCCCTCCACTTT
TRBV6-5	-	-	TRBJ1-2	CASSLGEGTYGYTF	TGTGCCAGCAGCCTCGGAGAGGGGACCTATGGCTACACCTTC
TRBV6-5	-	once	TRBJ1-1	CASSRGATEAFF	TGTGCCAGCAGTCGCGGTGCGACTGAAGCTTTCTTT
TRBV28	-	-	TRBJ1-1	CASNTEERKTGAFF	TGTGCCAGCAACACAGAGGAACGGAAAACTGGGGCTTTCTTT
TRBV19	TRBD1	once	TRBJ1-5	CASRGQSNQPQHF	TGTGCCAGTAGGGGACAGAGCAATCAGCCCCAGCATTTT
TRBV29-1	-	-	TRBJ1-1	CSVSQGPEAFF	TGCAGCGTTAGTCAGGGGCCTGAAGCTTTCTTT
TRBV14	-	-	TRBJ1-3	CASSHRGNSGNTIYF	TGTGCCAGCAGCCATAGAGGGAACTCTGGAAACACCATATATTTT
TRBV7-2	TRBD2	-	TRBJ2-3	CASSLRLREGPDTQYF	TGTGCCAGCAGCTTACGGTTGCGGGAGGGCCCAGATACGCAGTATTTT
TRBV5-1	-	-	TRBJ2-3	CASSLGTSTDTQYF	TGCGCCAGCAGCCTCGGAACTAGCACAGATACGCAGTATTTT
TRBV5-1	TRBD1	-	TRBJ2-5	CASSSTGIGETQYF	TGCGCCAGCAGCTCGACAGGGATTGGTGAGACCCAGTACTTC
TRBV6-5	-	-	TRBJ2-3	CASRPITDTQYF	TGTGCCAGCAGGCCTATAACAGATACGCAGTATTTT
TRBV9	-	-	TRBJ1-1	CASSVGGGGTEAFF	TGTGCCAGCAGCGTTGGAGGGGGAGGGACTGAAGCTTTCTTT
TRBV18	-	-	TRBJ1-1	CASSPGLNTEAFF	TGTGCCAGCTCACCGGGGCTGAACACTGAAGCTTTCTTT
TRBV18	-	-	TRBJ2-7	CASSPPRRASYEQYF	TGTGCCAGCTCACCACCACGGAGGGCCTCCTACGAGCAGTACTTC
TRBV9	-	-	TRBJ2-7	CASSPRTSRDEQYF	TGTGCCAGCAGCCCCCGGACGAGCCGGGACGAGCAGTACTTC
TRBV7-2	-	once	TRBJ2-1	CASSSAVGTSGFF	TGTGCCAGCAGCTCTGCCGTCGGGACTTCGGGGTTCTTC
TRBV6-1	-	-	TRBJ1-6	CASSVRDGDPLHF	TGTGCCAGCAGTGTCAGGGACGGCGACCCCCTCCACTTT
TRBV28	-	-	TRBJ2-5	CASSPRRGRETQYF	TGTGCCAGCAGCCCCCGGAGGGGGCGAGAGACCCAGTACTTC
TRBV18	-	-	TRBJ2-4	CASSPPTVAKNIQYF	TGTGCCAGCTCACCGCCGACAGTAGCCAAAAACATTCAGTACTTC
TRBV5-6	TRBD2	-	TRBJ2-3	CASTIPSGSTDTQYF	TGTGCCAGCACTATTCCTAGCGGTAGCACAGATACGCAGTATTTT
TRBV6-5	-	-	TRBJ1-1	CASSPLTVLRGQAFF	TGTGCCAGCAGCCCCCTGACAGTACTTCGTGGTCAAGCTTTCTTT
TRBV27	-	-	TRBJ1-4	CASRDRLGEKLFF	TGTGCCAGCAGAGACCGGCTGGGAGAAAAACTGTTTTTT
TRBV28	-	-	TRBJ1-2	CASSPRGGRAHPIFTF	TGTGCCAGCAGCCCCCGTGGGGGCAGGGCCCATCCTATTTTCACCTTC
TRBV7-8	-	-	TRBJ2-2	CASSPDTGELFF	TGTGCCAGCAGCCCTGACACCGGGGAGCTGTTTTTT
TRBV18	-	-	TRBJ1-6	CASSPLPGTSGNSPLHF	TGTGCCAGCTCTCCGCTCCCCGGGACATCGGGAAATTCACCCCTCCACTTT
TRBV2	-	-	TRBJ2-7	CASTGTPSEQYF	TGTGCCAGCACTGGGACCCCTTCCGAGCAGTACTTC
TRBV2	-	-	TRBJ2-1	CASRTKSYNEQFF	TGTGCCAGCCGGACCAAGTCCTACAATGAGCAGTTCTTC
TRBV7-8	-	-	TRBJ1-1	CASSLVGNTEAFF	TGTGCCAGCAGCTTGGTTGGGAACACTGAAGCTTTCTTT
TRBV4-1	TRBD1	-	TRBJ1-5	CASSHPGQNYQPQHF	TGCGCCAGCAGCCACCCGGGACAGAATTATCAGCCCCAGCATTTT
TRBV6-1	-	-	TRBJ2-3	CASSARRGPTDTQYF	TGTGCCAGCAGTGCCCGTCGGGGCCCCACAGATACGCAGTATTTT
TRBV6-5	-	-	TRBJ2-1	CASSQGNNEQFF	TGTGCCAGCAGTCAGGGAAACAATGAGCAGTTCTTC
TRBV5-5	-	-	TRBJ1-5	CASSSGVSLNQPQHF	TGTGCCAGCAGCTCAGGGGTAAGCCTCAATCAGCCCCAGCATTTT
TRBV10-3	TRBD1	-	TRBJ1-5	CAISESATGQGRNQPQHF	TGTGCCATCAGTGAGTCAGCGACAGGACAGGGTAGGAATCAGCCCCAGCATTTT
TRBV5-6	-	-	TRBJ2-5	CASSPGWAGSQETQYF	TGTGCCAGCAGCCCGGGCTGGGCGGGGTCCCAAGAGACCCAGTACTTC